A selection of T cell receptor beta chains follows, all from one sample in a study of shared clonotypes between healthy human individuals. The table came from immunoSEQ multiplex PCR; TCRdb's copy has only in-frame clones and leaves some out. The sample carries about 2 million clones, 95% recorded once. What was sequenced was naive CD4+ T cells sorted from blood. The source of these receptors is a man younger than 35 in good health. The CDR3 runs from the conserved cysteine through the conserved F or W. The D gene is left open where the match is weak. Clone size, where shown, is once, few, many, or a class for clones that have expanded.

D gene | clone size | J gene | V gene | CDR3 DNA | CDR3 protein
. | . | TRBJ2-1 | TRBV5-1 | TGCGCCAGCAGCCAATCGGACCCTGTTCTAAATGAGCAGTTCTTC | CASSQSDPVLNEQFF
. | . | TRBJ2-2 | TRBV9 | TGTGCCAGCAGCGTTAGGGGCGCGAACACCGGGGAGCTGTTTTTT | CASSVRGANTGELFF
TRBD1 | once | TRBJ1-5 | TRBV2 | TGTGCCAGCAGATCCGGACAGGACAATCAGCCCCAGCATTTT | CASRSGQDNQPQHF
TRBD1 | once | TRBJ1-3 | TRBV6-5 | TGTGCCAGCATTGGGACAGGGAAGTCTGGAAACACCATATATTTT | CASIGTGKSGNTIYF
TRBD2 | once | TRBJ2-5 | TRBV7-2 | TGTGCCAGCAGCAGACTAGCGGGAACTTTAGGAGAGACCCAGTACTTC | CASSRLAGTLGETQYF
. | . | TRBJ1-6 | TRBV5-1 | TGCGCCAGCAGCTTGGTTGAGCCTAGCTCCTATAATTCACCCCTCCACTTT | CASSLVEPSSYNSPLHF
. | . | TRBJ2-5 | TRBV5-1 | TGCGCCAGCAGCATTGGTTCGGGCGGCCATCAAGAGACCCAGTACTTC | CASSIGSGGHQETQYF
. | few | TRBJ1-2 | TRBV28 | TGTGCCAGCAGTCTACCCCAGGGCGGCTACACCTTC | CASSLPQGGYTF
TRBD2 | . | TRBJ2-7 | TRBV11-1 | TGTGCCAGCAGCTCGGGGGGGCAGGTTCTAACCTACGAGCAGTACTTC | CASSSGGQVLTYEQYF
TRBD1 | . | TRBJ2-7 | TRBV29-1 | TGCAGCGCACGACAGGGCCTCCGGGACGAGCAGTACTTC | CSARQGLRDEQYF
. | . | TRBJ2-7 | TRBV11-2 | TGTGCCAGCAGTCCATATGAAGAGCAGTACTTC | CASSPYEEQYF
. | once | TRBJ2-2 | TRBV27 | TGTGCCAGCAGTTGGGGAATGTCTCCGACAGGGAACACCGGGGAGCTGTTTTTT | CASSWGMSPTGNTGELFF
. | . | TRBJ2-3 | TRBV7-9 | TGTGCCAGCAGCTTATCAGCTAGCACAGATACGCAGTATTTT | CASSLSASTDTQYF
. | once | TRBJ1-3 | TRBV4-1 | TGCGCCAGCAGCCAAGAACGTTTAGGACAGTCTGGAAACACCATATATTTT | CASSQERLGQSGNTIYF
. | . | TRBJ1-1 | TRBV30 | TGTGCCTGGAGTTCCCGGGGGGGTAACACTGAAGCTTTCTTT | CAWSSRGGNTEAFF
. | . | TRBJ1-2 | TRBV5-1 | TGCGCCAGCAGCTTGGAAATTCCCCCCGCGACAGCCCAATATGGCTACACCTTC | CASSLEIPPATAQYGYTF
. | few | TRBJ2-1 | TRBV27 | TGTGCCAGCAATACCTACAATGAGCAGTTCTTC | CASNTYNEQFF
TRBD2 | . | TRBJ2-1 | TRBV5-4 | TGTGCCAGCAGCCCGACTAGCGGGGCTTACAATGAGCAGTTCTTC | CASSPTSGAYNEQFF
TRBD2 | . | TRBJ2-4 | TRBV13 | TGTGCCAGCAGCTTAGAAGGATGGGGACTAGCGGGAGTCGGAACCAAAAACATTCAGTACTTC | CASSLEGWGLAGVGTKNIQYF
. | . | TRBJ1-5 | TRBV2 | TGTGCCAGCAGTGTAATGGGTAGCAATCAGCCCCAGCATTTT | CASSVMGSNQPQHF
. | once | TRBJ2-7 | TRBV6-1 | TGTGCCAGCAGTGAACACCGGTACCGGGACGTCTCCTACGAGCAGTACTTC | CASSEHRYRDVSYEQYF
. | . | TRBJ1-3 | TRBV7-8 | TGTGCCAGCAGCTTCTCTAAGTTGAATTCTGGAAACACCATATATTTT | CASSFSKLNSGNTIYF
. | . | TRBJ1-2 | TRBV28 | TGTGCCAGCAGTTTTGGGACGCTAGGCTACACCTTC | CASSFGTLGYTF
. | once | TRBJ1-1 | TRBV7-6 | TGTGCCAGCAGCTTAGCAGTGGCAAGGCTTGAAGCTTTCTTT | CASSLAVARLEAFF
TRBD1 | . | TRBJ1-2 | TRBV27 | TGTGCCAGCACTCCGCGTAGACAGGGAGTGTCTGTCTATGGCTACACCTTC | CASTPRRQGVSVYGYTF
TRBD2 | once | TRBJ2-7 | TRBV6-4 | TGTGCCAGCAACTTTCCGGGGACTAGCGGCCTCGCCTACGAGCAGTACTTC | CASNFPGTSGLAYEQYF
. | . | TRBJ1-6 | TRBV30 | TGTGCCTGGAGAGCCCTACAGGGAAACAATTCACCCCTCCACTTT | CAWRALQGNNSPLHF
. | . | TRBJ2-7 | TRBV18 | TGTGCCAGCTCACCAGGTCTCCAGGGGACCGGGGGAGAGCAGTACTTC | CASSPGLQGTGGEQYF
. | . | TRBJ1-2 | TRBV2 | TGTGCCAGCAGTGAAGGGCCAGTCTATGGCTACACCTTC | CASSEGPVYGYTF
. | . | TRBJ1-1 | TRBV28 | TGTGCCAGCAGCCAGACCGGGCCCCAATTCCGCACTGAAGCTTTCTTT | CASSQTGPQFRTEAFF
TRBD1 | . | TRBJ1-1 | TRBV29-1 | TGCAGCGTCCAGATGCGACAGGGAGAGATGGCGAACACTGAAGCTTTCTTT | CSVQMRQGEMANTEAFF
. | . | TRBJ2-1 | TRBV21-1 | TGTGCCAGCATCCGACCCAGGACTTCCTACAATGAGCAGTTCTTC | CASIRPRTSYNEQFF
. | . | TRBJ2-3 | TRBV2 | TGTGCCAGCAGTGAAACTGGACAGTTCACAGATACGCAGTATTTT | CASSETGQFTDTQYF
. | . | TRBJ2-1 | TRBV27 | TGTGCCAGCAGTTTAGGCCGGGCTTCCTACAATGAGCAGTTCTTC | CASSLGRASYNEQFF
TRBD1 | . | TRBJ2-7 | TRBV7-2 | TGTGCCAGCAGCCGAACGACAGGGAACTACGAGCAGTACTTC | CASSRTTGNYEQYF